Given below is one TCR beta chain in context. Its cognate antigen is unknown. Trimming took off 1 base at V and 5 bases at J, with 9 bases between the two ends. From germline, CDR1 is MDHEN and CDR2 SYDVKM. CDR3 length: 14 amino acids. This sample is drawn from a study of T cell responses to AZD1222 COVID-19 vaccine. Study summary: Second-dose timings of about 4 or about 12 weeks were pooled. Whole-study results and caveats: Spike-specific TCR breadth and depth both grew after two AZD1222 doses. Across the whole spike, CD4 TCRs peaked at regions 160-218 and 743-854. Only a handful of people who got AZD1222 tested seropositive at baseline.

Sequencing was performed with immunoSEQ multiplex PCR; in TCRdb, only in-frame clones are kept and a portion is missing. The table shows roughly 100,000 clones, with 88% occurring only once. This clonotype originated in an adult in good health. The source was peripheral blood, collected on day 0 of AZD1222 vaccination. This chain connects TRBV28 to TRBJ1-5, with D possibly matching TRBD1 (5 bases). The CDR3, as DNA: TGTGCCAGCAGTTTATCCGGGACCCATCAGCCCCAGCATTTT. Residues: CASSLSGTHQPQHF. Complete variable domain (other parts from reference TRBV28 and TRBJ1-5): DVKVTQSSRYLVKRTGEKVFLECVQDMDHENMFWYRQDPGLGLRLIYFSYDVKMKEKGDIPEGYSVSREKKERFSLILESASTNQTSMYLCASSLSGTHQPQHFGDGTRLSIL.